The rows below give T cell receptor beta chains drawn from one sample of a study of blood T cell repertoires in COVID-19. Only in-frame clones appear in the TCRdb table, and some are missing; sequencing was by immunoSEQ multiplex PCR. The sample holds 310,000 or so clones; about 87% are singletons and the top ten take around 1.4%. Sequenced sample: peripheral blood. These receptors all come from a man between 65 and 85 years old with acute or convalescent COVID-19. The CDR3 runs from the conserved cysteine through the conserved F or W. D genes are given only for firm matches. Size is stated for part of the rows, as once, few or many counts, or as a class when the clone is expanded.

v_gene: TRBV7-9
abundance: NA
d_gene: NA
j_gene: TRBJ2-7
CDR3nt: TGTGCCAGCAGCCCCCTGGCGGGCCCCTACGAGCAGTACTTC
CDR3aa: CASSPLAGPYEQYF

v_gene: TRBV4-2
abundance: NA
d_gene: TRBD2
j_gene: TRBJ2-3
CDR3nt: TGTGCCAGCAGCCAAGCAGCGGGGGGACCAGATACGCAGTATTTT
CDR3aa: CASSQAAGGPDTQYF

v_gene: TRBV18
abundance: NA
d_gene: NA
j_gene: TRBJ2-1
CDR3nt: TGTGCCAGCTCACCGAATCGGGAGATCACCAATGAGCAGTTCTTC
CDR3aa: CASSPNREITNEQFF

v_gene: TRBV30
abundance: NA
d_gene: NA
j_gene: TRBJ2-1
CDR3nt: TGTGCCTGGAGTGGGGGGGGCGGATCGGTGCACTACAATGAGCAGTTCTTC
CDR3aa: CAWSGGGGSVHYNEQFF

v_gene: TRBV5-1
abundance: once
d_gene: TRBD1
j_gene: TRBJ1-2
CDR3nt: TGCGCCAGCAGCAGTGGACAGGGCGCCAGTTATGGCTACACCTTC
CDR3aa: CASSSGQGASYGYTF

v_gene: TRBV30
abundance: NA
d_gene: NA
j_gene: TRBJ1-5
CDR3nt: TGTGCCTGGAGTGTATCGGGCAATCAGCCCCAGCATTTT
CDR3aa: CAWSVSGNQPQHF

v_gene: TRBV5-5
abundance: NA
d_gene: NA
j_gene: TRBJ1-2
CDR3nt: TGTGCCAGCAGCGCCGCCCCAGGGGCGAGTGGCTACACCTTC
CDR3aa: CASSAAPGASGYTF

v_gene: TRBV30
abundance: NA
d_gene: TRBD1
j_gene: TRBJ1-2
CDR3nt: TGTGCCTGGAGTCTGACCTGGGGACAGGGGGCTGGCCCCACCTATGGCTACACCTTC
CDR3aa: CAWSLTWGQGAGPTYGYTF

v_gene: TRBV5-4
abundance: NA
d_gene: TRBD2
j_gene: TRBJ2-5
CDR3nt: TGTGCCAGCAGCTCGGGAGGGGGGCAGGGGTTAGAGACCCAGTACTTC
CDR3aa: CASSSGGGQGLETQYF

v_gene: TRBV2
abundance: NA
d_gene: TRBD1
j_gene: TRBJ2-5
CDR3nt: TGTGCCAGCAGGACTTATTCGACAGGGGGCAATATTGGAGAGACCCAGTACTTC
CDR3aa: CASRTYSTGGNIGETQYF

v_gene: TRBV29-1
abundance: NA
d_gene: NA
j_gene: TRBJ2-5
CDR3nt: TGCAGCGTTGTGATAAACCAATCGGGGACCCAGTACTTC
CDR3aa: CSVVINQSGTQYF

v_gene: TRBV6-1
abundance: NA
d_gene: NA
j_gene: TRBJ1-6
CDR3nt: TGTGCCAGCAGTGAGTACAGGGTTGGTAATTCACCCCTCCACTTT
CDR3aa: CASSEYRVGNSPLHF

v_gene: TRBV5-3
abundance: NA
d_gene: NA
j_gene: TRBJ2-1
CDR3nt: TGTGCCAGAAGTCAGGTCCTCGAGAACTCCTACAATGAGCAGTTCTTC
CDR3aa: CARSQVLENSYNEQFF

v_gene: TRBV5-1
abundance: NA
d_gene: NA
j_gene: TRBJ2-3
CDR3nt: TGCGCCAGCAGCTTCATACAAACAGGGTCAGATACGCAGTATTTT
CDR3aa: CASSFIQTGSDTQYF

v_gene: TRBV9
abundance: NA
d_gene: NA
j_gene: TRBJ2-5
CDR3nt: TGTGCCAGCAGCGTAGAATCAGGGGATGAAGAGACCCAGTACTTC
CDR3aa: CASSVESGDEETQYF

v_gene: TRBV6-2/TRBV6-3
abundance: NA
d_gene: NA
j_gene: TRBJ2-3
CDR3nt: TGTGCCAGCAGCTGGGGGACTAGCACAGATACGCAGTATTTT
CDR3aa: CASSWGTSTDTQYF

v_gene: TRBV4-1
abundance: NA
d_gene: TRBD1
j_gene: TRBJ2-5
CDR3nt: TGCGCCAGCAGTCAAACAGGGGTCCAAGAGACCCAGTACTTC
CDR3aa: CASSQTGVQETQYF

v_gene: TRBV2
abundance: NA
d_gene: NA
j_gene: TRBJ1-1
CDR3nt: TGTGCCAGCAGGGGGCCCCGTGGTGAAGCTTTCTTT
CDR3aa: CASRGPRGEAFF

v_gene: TRBV24-1
abundance: once
d_gene: TRBD1
j_gene: TRBJ2-1
CDR3nt: TGTGCCACCAACGGGACAGGGGCCTACAATGAGCAGTTCTTC
CDR3aa: CATNGTGAYNEQFF

v_gene: TRBV12-3/TRBV12-4
abundance: few
d_gene: NA
j_gene: TRBJ2-3
CDR3nt: TGTGCCAGCAGTTTAGGCAGCGAACATACGCAGTATTTT
CDR3aa: CASSLGSEHTQYF

v_gene: TRBV10-1
abundance: NA
d_gene: NA
j_gene: TRBJ1-1
CDR3nt: TGCGCCAGCTCAGATCCGAGACAAGGGAACACTGAAGCTTTCTTT
CDR3aa: CASSDPRQGNTEAFF

v_gene: TRBV3-1/TRBV3-2
abundance: NA
d_gene: NA
j_gene: TRBJ1-4
CDR3nt: TGTGCCAGCAGCCCCCTCGGGGGGTATAATGAAAAACTGTTTTTT
CDR3aa: CASSPLGGYNEKLFF

v_gene: TRBV3-1/TRBV3-2
abundance: NA
d_gene: NA
j_gene: TRBJ2-7
CDR3nt: TGTGCCAGCAGCCGAGGAAACGAGCAGTACTTC
CDR3aa: CASSRGNEQYF

v_gene: TRBV4-2
abundance: NA
d_gene: NA
j_gene: TRBJ1-1
CDR3nt: TGTGCCAGCAGCCAAGAACAGGCTGGCCTTTCAGCTTTCTTT
CDR3aa: CASSQEQAGLSAFF

v_gene: TRBV28
abundance: NA
d_gene: TRBD1
j_gene: TRBJ1-5
CDR3nt: TGTGCCAGCAGCCCGGGACAGGGAAGCAATCAGCCCCAGCATTTT
CDR3aa: CASSPGQGSNQPQHF

v_gene: TRBV2
abundance: NA
d_gene: NA
j_gene: TRBJ1-1
CDR3nt: TGTGCCAGCAGTCAGAACCCTAACACTGAAGCTTTCTTT
CDR3aa: CASSQNPNTEAFF

v_gene: TRBV4-2
abundance: NA
d_gene: NA
j_gene: TRBJ2-3
CDR3nt: TGTGCCAGCAGCCCGACTACGGGGATTCGCACAGATACGCAGTATTTT
CDR3aa: CASSPTTGIRTDTQYF

v_gene: TRBV5-6
abundance: NA
d_gene: TRBD1
j_gene: TRBJ2-3
CDR3nt: TGTGCCAGCAGCCTGGACAGGCGTTACGGGGATACGCAGTATTTT
CDR3aa: CASSLDRRYGDTQYF

v_gene: TRBV7-9
abundance: NA
d_gene: NA
j_gene: TRBJ2-1
CDR3nt: TGTGCCAGCAGTTTTAGTGGCAATGAGCAGTTCTTC
CDR3aa: CASSFSGNEQFF

v_gene: TRBV19
abundance: NA
d_gene: TRBD2
j_gene: TRBJ2-3
CDR3nt: TGTGCCAGTAGTCTTAGAAGCGGGACTTCAGATACGCAGTATTTT
CDR3aa: CASSLRSGTSDTQYF

v_gene: TRBV27
abundance: NA
d_gene: TRBD2
j_gene: TRBJ2-5
CDR3nt: TGTGCCAGCAGCCCCGGACTAGCGGGAGGACTTGAGACCCAGTACTTC
CDR3aa: CASSPGLAGGLETQYF

v_gene: TRBV28
abundance: many
d_gene: TRBD1
j_gene: TRBJ1-6
CDR3nt: TGTGCCAGCTATTCTACAGGACAGGGATCGGCACCCCTCCACTTT
CDR3aa: CASYSTGQGSAPLHF

v_gene: TRBV5-6
abundance: NA
d_gene: TRBD1
j_gene: TRBJ1-1
CDR3nt: TGTGCCAGCAGCTTGGCGGGAGGGGGCAGGACTGAAGCTTTCTTT
CDR3aa: CASSLAGGGRTEAFF

v_gene: TRBV5-1
abundance: NA
d_gene: TRBD2
j_gene: TRBJ2-1
CDR3nt: TGCGCCAGCAGCTGGGCCCGGGGGGGGGCGCTTCGCGGGGGATTACAGAATGAGCAGTTCTTC
CDR3aa: CASSWARGGALRGGLQNEQFF

v_gene: TRBV7-9
abundance: NA
d_gene: NA
j_gene: TRBJ2-2
CDR3nt: TGTGCCAGCAGCTTAGGGATCTCGGGGAACACCGGGGAGCTGTTTTTT
CDR3aa: CASSLGISGNTGELFF

v_gene: TRBV28
abundance: few
d_gene: NA
j_gene: TRBJ1-2
CDR3nt: TGTGCCAGCAGTCGAGGGACTATTGGGGTAGAGGGCTACACCTTC
CDR3aa: CASSRGTIGVEGYTF

v_gene: TRBV28
abundance: NA
d_gene: NA
j_gene: TRBJ1-5
CDR3nt: TGTGCCAGCAGTTTTAGTTTGAATCAGCCCCAGCATTTT
CDR3aa: CASSFSLNQPQHF

v_gene: TRBV7-2
abundance: once
d_gene: TRBD2
j_gene: TRBJ2-5
CDR3nt: TGTGCCAGCAGCCTCGCAAGACTAGCGGGAGGGCCTGAGACCCAGTACTTC
CDR3aa: CASSLARLAGGPETQYF

v_gene: TRBV28
abundance: NA
d_gene: NA
j_gene: TRBJ2-7
CDR3nt: TGTGCCAGCAGCCTACGTCAGGTGTCCTACGAGCAGTACTTC
CDR3aa: CASSLRQVSYEQYF

v_gene: TRBV6-2/TRBV6-3
abundance: NA
d_gene: TRBD2
j_gene: TRBJ2-3
CDR3nt: TGTGCCAGCAGTTACACCCCGGGACTAGCGGGAAAAAGCACAGATACGCAGTATTTT
CDR3aa: CASSYTPGLAGKSTDTQYF

v_gene: TRBV25-1
abundance: NA
d_gene: NA
j_gene: TRBJ1-3
CDR3nt: TGTGCCAGCAGTGACCCCGGAGGTGCTGGAAACACCATATATTTT
CDR3aa: CASSDPGGAGNTIYF